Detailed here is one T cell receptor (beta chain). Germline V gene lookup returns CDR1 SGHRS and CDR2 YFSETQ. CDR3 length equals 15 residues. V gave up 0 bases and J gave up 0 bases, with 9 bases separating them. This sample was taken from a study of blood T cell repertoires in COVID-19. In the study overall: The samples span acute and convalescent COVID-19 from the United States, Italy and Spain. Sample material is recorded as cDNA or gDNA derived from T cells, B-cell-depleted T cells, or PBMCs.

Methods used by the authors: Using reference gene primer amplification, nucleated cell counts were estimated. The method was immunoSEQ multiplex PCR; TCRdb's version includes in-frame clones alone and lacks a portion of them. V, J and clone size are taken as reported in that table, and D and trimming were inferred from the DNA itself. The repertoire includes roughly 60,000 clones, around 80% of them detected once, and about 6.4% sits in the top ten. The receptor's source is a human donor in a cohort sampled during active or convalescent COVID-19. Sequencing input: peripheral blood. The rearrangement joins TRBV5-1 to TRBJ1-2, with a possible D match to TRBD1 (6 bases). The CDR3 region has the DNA TGCGCCAGCAGCTTGGGGGGGCAGACTAACTATGGCTACACCTTC. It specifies CASSLGGQTNYGYTF.